This TCR beta chain was identified in a study of technical replicates of blood from a few donors. The CDR3 runs to 19 residues. The germline gives CDR1 SGDLS, CDR2 YYNGEE. The J segment lost 0 bases and the V segment lost 0 bases, leaving 12 bases of the junction unmatched. Clones were read by immunoSEQ multiplex PCR, and TCRdb kept only the in-frame ones, dropping some. The data hold tens of thousands of clones, with approximately 91% observed a single time. Sequencing input: T cells isolated from PBMCs. The TCR sequence derives from a human donor in good health. The chain couples TRBV9 to TRBJ2-1; 7 bases map to TRBD2. The CDR3 DNA follows: TGTGCCAGCAGCGTAGGCTTGCGGGAGTTCCTTAGCTCCTACAATGAGCAGTTCTTC. This sequence encodes CASSVGLREFLSSYNEQFF.